The T cell receptor (beta chain) described here comes from a study of blood T cell repertoires in COVID-19. Sequencing was performed with immunoSEQ multiplex PCR; in TCRdb, only in-frame clones are kept and a portion is missing. The table has roughly 70,000 clones, around 80% seen once; the top ten hold 18%. V lost 3 bases and J lost 2, with 20 bases in between. Looked up from germline, CDR1 is MGHRA and CDR2 is YSYEKL. CDR3 length equals 17 residues. The clonotype comes from a man aged 65 to 85 who had recovered from COVID-19. Sequenced input: peripheral blood. The gene calls are TRBV4-1 and TRBJ2-7; no reliable D call. Written as DNA, the CDR3 is TGCGCCAGCAGCCAGCAGAGGCGGTCAGCCTGGACCTACGAGCAGTACTTC. Translation gives CASSQQRRSAWTYEQYF.